This TCR beta chain comes out of a study of cytomegalovirus exposure and HLA in healthy donors. Overall study: Of 398 genotyped donors, 65% to 85% clustered with self-reported Caucasian donors. Notes on the study in general: Researchers counted roughly 160 TCR beta chains as cytomegalovirus-associated. Most TCR beta V segments were productive about 90% or about 30% of the time in an earlier analysis. As a later analysis showed, a missense DCLRE1C variant was linked to trimming of TCR beta V- and J-genes.

Germline values: CDR1 SGHVS, CDR2 FNYEAQ. Trimming removed 7 bases at V and 5 bases at J, with 17 bases between. The CDR3 has 15 amino acids. 60 Vbeta and 13 Jbeta primers were used in PCR. Repertoires were generated with immunoSEQ multiplex PCR, while TCRdb's copy carries only in-frame clones and drops some. The profile covers fewer than 85,000 clones, with about three quarters appearing a single time and around 10% taken by the ten largest. A remark on this clone: The antigen is not known.

The gene calls are TRBV7-6 and TRBJ2-2; the D is unclear. The TCR comes from a woman between 40 and 50 years old in good health and CMV-seropositive. The source material was PBMCs. In DNA form, the CDR3 reads TGTGCCAGCACGGTTGACGGCGCTAGTACCGGGGAGCTGTTTTTT. It yields the protein CASTVDGASTGELFF. Complete variable domain (other parts from reference TRBV7-6 and TRBJ2-2): GAGVSQSPRYKVTKRGQDVALRCDPISGHVSLYWYRQALGQGPEFLTYFNYEAQQDKSGLPNDRFSAERPEGSISTLTIQRTEQRDSAMYRCASTVDGASTGELFFGEGSRLTVL.